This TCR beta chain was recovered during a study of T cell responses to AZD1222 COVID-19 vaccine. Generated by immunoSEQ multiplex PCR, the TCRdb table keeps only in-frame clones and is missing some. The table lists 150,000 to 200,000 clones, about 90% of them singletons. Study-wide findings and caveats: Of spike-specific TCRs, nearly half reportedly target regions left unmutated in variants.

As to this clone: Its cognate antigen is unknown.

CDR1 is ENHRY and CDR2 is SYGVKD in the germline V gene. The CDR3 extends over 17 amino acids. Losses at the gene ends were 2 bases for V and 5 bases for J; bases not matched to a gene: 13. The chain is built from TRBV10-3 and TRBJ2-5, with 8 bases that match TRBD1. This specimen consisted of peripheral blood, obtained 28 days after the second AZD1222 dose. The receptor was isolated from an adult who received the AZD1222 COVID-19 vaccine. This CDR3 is CAISETGQGGSGETQYF. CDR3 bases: TGTGCCATCAGTGAGACCGGACAGGGTGGCTCAGGGGAGACCCAGTACTTC.